This is a list of T cell receptor beta chains from one sample in a study of shared clonotypes between healthy human individuals. The method was immunoSEQ multiplex PCR; TCRdb's version includes in-frame clones alone and lacks a portion of them. The table includes about 1 million clones, about 75% detected once. Sequenced: memory CD4+ T cells sorted from blood. The receptors shown here come from a man aged 18 to 29 in good health. Each CDR3 is given with its conserved first and last residue. D genes are given only for firm matches. For some rows the clone size is stated as once, few or many, or as a class when expanded; others skip it.

abundance: once
d_gene: .
j_gene: TRBJ1-1
v_gene: TRBV28
CDR3nt: TGTGCCAGCAGCCCCCCCGTTGGGGAAAGAATGAACACTGAAGCTTTCTTT
CDR3aa: CASSPPVGERMNTEAFF

abundance: .
d_gene: TRBD1
j_gene: TRBJ2-2
v_gene: TRBV19
CDR3nt: TGTGCCAGCGCGCAGGGGGCAGGGTATACCGGGGAGCTGTTTTTT
CDR3aa: CASAQGAGYTGELFF

abundance: .
d_gene: .
j_gene: TRBJ2-1
v_gene: TRBV2
CDR3nt: TGTGCCAGCAGTGCACGGGGTCCCTCCTACAATGAGCAGTTCTTC
CDR3aa: CASSARGPSYNEQFF

abundance: .
d_gene: .
j_gene: TRBJ1-5
v_gene: TRBV12-5
CDR3nt: TGTGCTAGTGACTCTGGACCCAATCAGCCCCAGCATTTT
CDR3aa: CASDSGPNQPQHF

abundance: few
d_gene: TRBD1
j_gene: TRBJ1-3
v_gene: TRBV7-6
CDR3nt: TGTGCCAGCAGCTCCTCTACGAACAGGGGCCCTGGAAACACCATATATTTT
CDR3aa: CASSSSTNRGPGNTIYF

abundance: .
d_gene: .
j_gene: TRBJ1-6
v_gene: TRBV2
CDR3nt: TGTGCCAGCATCGGATACAGGGAGGGTTCACCCCTCCACTTT
CDR3aa: CASIGYREGSPLHF

abundance: few
d_gene: .
j_gene: TRBJ2-7
v_gene: TRBV6-5
CDR3nt: TGTGCCAGCAGTTACTCGAGGGGCCCCTACGAGCAGTACTTC
CDR3aa: CASSYSRGPYEQYF

abundance: .
d_gene: .
j_gene: TRBJ2-7
v_gene: TRBV5-1
CDR3nt: TGCGCCAGCAGCCTTGACCGGGAGCAGTACTTC
CDR3aa: CASSLDREQYF

abundance: .
d_gene: .
j_gene: TRBJ1-1
v_gene: TRBV15
CDR3nt: TGTGCCACCACCCCCCGCGGGGCCGTTTCGGAAGCTTTCTTT
CDR3aa: CATTPRGAVSEAFF

abundance: .
d_gene: .
j_gene: TRBJ1-1
v_gene: TRBV5-1
CDR3nt: TGCGCCAGCAGCACACAGGGTTTGAACACTGAAGCTTTCTTT
CDR3aa: CASSTQGLNTEAFF

abundance: few
d_gene: TRBD1
j_gene: TRBJ2-3
v_gene: TRBV5-1
CDR3nt: TGCGCCAGCAGCTCAACAACCGGGACAGGGACAGATACGCAGTATTTT
CDR3aa: CASSSTTGTGTDTQYF

abundance: .
d_gene: TRBD2
j_gene: TRBJ2-2
v_gene: TRBV4-1
CDR3nt: TGCGCCAGCAGCCAAGATGGGCTAGCGGGGCAGCGCAGGGAGCTGTTTTTT
CDR3aa: CASSQDGLAGQRRELFF

abundance: .
d_gene: .
j_gene: TRBJ1-3
v_gene: TRBV7-9
CDR3nt: TGTGCCAGCAGCTTAGGAGGGAGCTCTGGAAACACCATATATTTT
CDR3aa: CASSLGGSSGNTIYF

abundance: .
d_gene: TRBD1
j_gene: TRBJ1-2
v_gene: TRBV5-1
CDR3nt: TGCGCCAGCAGCTGGGGACAGGGGGCGGCTGACTACACCTTC
CDR3aa: CASSWGQGAADYTF

abundance: .
d_gene: .
j_gene: TRBJ2-7
v_gene: TRBV30
CDR3nt: TGTGCCTGGAGAGACACCTACGAGCAGTACTTC
CDR3aa: CAWRDTYEQYF

abundance: .
d_gene: TRBD1
j_gene: TRBJ1-3
v_gene: TRBV2
CDR3nt: TGTGCCAGCAGTGAAGGACAGGGATGGAACACCATATATTTT
CDR3aa: CASSEGQGWNTIYF

abundance: .
d_gene: .
j_gene: TRBJ2-7
v_gene: TRBV4-3
CDR3nt: TGCGCCAGCAGCCCAGACAGTACCGCCTCCTACGAGCAGTACTTC
CDR3aa: CASSPDSTASYEQYF

abundance: .
d_gene: .
j_gene: TRBJ1-3
v_gene: TRBV9
CDR3nt: TGTGCCAGCAGCCCGAGCGGCGGGGGGGAAGGAGTTGGAAACACCATATATTTT
CDR3aa: CASSPSGGGEGVGNTIYF

abundance: few
d_gene: .
j_gene: TRBJ1-1
v_gene: TRBV18
CDR3nt: TGTGCCAGCTCAGCCGACAGGAACACTGAAGCTTTCTTT
CDR3aa: CASSADRNTEAFF

abundance: .
d_gene: .
j_gene: TRBJ1-1
v_gene: TRBV19
CDR3nt: TGTGCCAGTGTGGGGACTGGGGCTTTCTTT
CDR3aa: CASVGTGAFF

abundance: .
d_gene: TRBD2
j_gene: TRBJ2-1
v_gene: TRBV11-2
CDR3nt: TGTGCCAGCAGCGATCCGGGACTAGCGGGAAAGGGGTCCTACAATGAGCAGTTCTTC
CDR3aa: CASSDPGLAGKGSYNEQFF

abundance: .
d_gene: .
j_gene: TRBJ1-4
v_gene: TRBV7-9
CDR3nt: TGTGCCAGCAGCTTAGCTCCCCAGGGCCGCGGAAAACTGTTTTTT
CDR3aa: CASSLAPQGRGKLFF

abundance: .
d_gene: .
j_gene: TRBJ1-2
v_gene: TRBV19
CDR3nt: TGTGCCAGTAGTAGGACCAACTATGGCTACACCTTC
CDR3aa: CASSRTNYGYTF

abundance: .
d_gene: .
j_gene: TRBJ2-4
v_gene: TRBV18
CDR3nt: TGTGCCAGCTCAACGATGGCGGCCAAAAACATTCAGTACTTC
CDR3aa: CASSTMAAKNIQYF

abundance: .
d_gene: .
j_gene: TRBJ1-3
v_gene: TRBV14
CDR3nt: TGTGCCAGCAGCCAAGTGGCTGGAAACACCATATATTTT
CDR3aa: CASSQVAGNTIYF

abundance: .
d_gene: TRBD2
j_gene: TRBJ2-7
v_gene: TRBV19
CDR3nt: TGTGCCAGTAGTTCGACTAGCGGGACTCCGTACTTC
CDR3aa: CASSSTSGTPYF

abundance: once
d_gene: .
j_gene: TRBJ1-5
v_gene: TRBV28
CDR3nt: TGTGCCAGCAGTTTTTTCGGGGCCCAGCATTTT
CDR3aa: CASSFFGAQHF

abundance: .
d_gene: .
j_gene: TRBJ2-1
v_gene: TRBV20-1
CDR3nt: TGCAGTGCTAGTAAGGGCAATGAGCAGTTCTTC
CDR3aa: CSASKGNEQFF

abundance: once
d_gene: .
j_gene: TRBJ1-2
v_gene: TRBV6-6
CDR3nt: TGTGCCAGCAGAACCGAGGGGTACGGCTACACCTTC
CDR3aa: CASRTEGYGYTF

abundance: .
d_gene: .
j_gene: TRBJ2-2
v_gene: TRBV19
CDR3nt: TGTGCCAGTAGTTCGGACAGGAACACCGGGGAGCTGTTTTTT
CDR3aa: CASSSDRNTGELFF

abundance: .
d_gene: TRBD2
j_gene: TRBJ2-5
v_gene: TRBV19
CDR3nt: TGTGCCAGTAGTATATTAGCGGGAGCTCGAGAGACCCAGTACTTC
CDR3aa: CASSILAGARETQYF

abundance: many
d_gene: TRBD1
j_gene: TRBJ2-2
v_gene: TRBV5-1
CDR3nt: TGCGCCAGCAGCAACGGACAGGGGGACACCGGGGAGCTGTTTTTT
CDR3aa: CASSNGQGDTGELFF

abundance: few
d_gene: TRBD1
j_gene: TRBJ2-7
v_gene: TRBV6-6
CDR3nt: TGTGCCAGCAGTTCCCAGGACAGGGGCTCCTACGAGCAGTACTTC
CDR3aa: CASSSQDRGSYEQYF

abundance: .
d_gene: .
j_gene: TRBJ2-5
v_gene: TRBV10-3
CDR3nt: TGTGCCATCAGTGACGCCCTGAGTGGGGCGGGGGAGACCCAGTACTTC
CDR3aa: CAISDALSGAGETQYF

abundance: .
d_gene: TRBD1
j_gene: TRBJ1-2
v_gene: TRBV27
CDR3nt: TGTGCCAGCAGTCCGGGACAGGGGTGGGGTGGCTACACCTTC
CDR3aa: CASSPGQGWGGYTF

abundance: .
d_gene: .
j_gene: TRBJ1-4
v_gene: TRBV9
CDR3nt: TGTGCCAGCAGCGTTCGTCCTGGTGAAAAACTGTTTTTT
CDR3aa: CASSVRPGEKLFF

abundance: .
d_gene: TRBD1
j_gene: TRBJ1-1
v_gene: TRBV18
CDR3nt: TGTGCCAGCTCACCGACAGGGGCGGGGGACACTGAAGCTTTCTTT
CDR3aa: CASSPTGAGDTEAFF

abundance: .
d_gene: TRBD1
j_gene: TRBJ1-4
v_gene: TRBV14
CDR3nt: TGTGCCAGCAGCCTACAGGGGACGGTAAAACTGTTTTTT
CDR3aa: CASSLQGTVKLFF

abundance: .
d_gene: .
j_gene: TRBJ2-2
v_gene: TRBV5-4
CDR3nt: TGTGCCAGCAGCTTGGACAGGCCTCTGAACACCGGGGAGCTGTTTTTT
CDR3aa: CASSLDRPLNTGELFF

abundance: .
d_gene: .
j_gene: TRBJ1-2
v_gene: TRBV2
CDR3nt: TGTGCCAGCAGGGAACAGGAGTCGAACTATGGCTACACCTTC
CDR3aa: CASREQESNYGYTF

abundance: once
d_gene: .
j_gene: TRBJ1-4
v_gene: TRBV30
CDR3nt: TGTGCCTGGAGCCCATACGGGGGGGCCGACGAAAAACTGTTTTTT
CDR3aa: CAWSPYGGADEKLFF

abundance: .
d_gene: TRBD1
j_gene: TRBJ1-5
v_gene: TRBV30
CDR3nt: TGTGCCTGGAGTCCGGGACAGGGGAAGCCCCAGCATTTT
CDR3aa: CAWSPGQGKPQHF

abundance: .
d_gene: TRBD1
j_gene: TRBJ2-7
v_gene: TRBV4-3
CDR3nt: TGCGCCAGCAGCCAAGTACGACAGGGTTGGTACGAGCAGTACTTC
CDR3aa: CASSQVRQGWYEQYF

abundance: .
d_gene: .
j_gene: TRBJ2-1
v_gene: TRBV29-1
CDR3nt: TGCAGCGTTGAGACCCCGGGGGATGAGCAGTTCTTC
CDR3aa: CSVETPGDEQFF

abundance: .
d_gene: .
j_gene: TRBJ1-6
v_gene: TRBV5-6
CDR3nt: TGTGCCAGCAGCTCCAAGACAGATAATTCACCCCTCCACTTT
CDR3aa: CASSSKTDNSPLHF

abundance: .
d_gene: .
j_gene: TRBJ2-7
v_gene: TRBV30
CDR3nt: TGTGCCTGGAGTAAAGGGTACTACGAGCAGTACTTC
CDR3aa: CAWSKGYYEQYF

abundance: .
d_gene: .
j_gene: TRBJ2-5
v_gene: TRBV15
CDR3nt: TGTGCCACCAGCCGCGGCACGGTGCAAGAGACCCAGTACTTC
CDR3aa: CATSRGTVQETQYF

abundance: .
d_gene: TRBD1
j_gene: TRBJ1-4
v_gene: TRBV5-6
CDR3nt: TGTGCCAGCAGACGGACAGGGGGCACTGAAAAACTGTTTTTT
CDR3aa: CASRRTGGTEKLFF

abundance: few
d_gene: TRBD2
j_gene: TRBJ2-7
v_gene: TRBV19
CDR3nt: TGTGCCAGTAGTACGGGACTAGCGGGACGGTACGAGCAGTACTTC
CDR3aa: CASSTGLAGRYEQYF

abundance: .
d_gene: TRBD1
j_gene: TRBJ1-1
v_gene: TRBV10-1
CDR3nt: TGCGCCAGCAGTGAATCAAGACAGGGGGCTGGTGCAGCTTTCTTT
CDR3aa: CASSESRQGAGAAFF

abundance: .
d_gene: .
j_gene: TRBJ2-6
v_gene: TRBV30
CDR3nt: TGTGCCTGGAGTGTACCCCCGCCCCTGAAGGCCAACGTCCTGACTTTC
CDR3aa: CAWSVPPPLKANVLTF

abundance: .
d_gene: TRBD1
j_gene: TRBJ1-4
v_gene: TRBV5-6
CDR3nt: TGTGCCAGCAGCGGCCGGGACAGGGTATTGACTAATGAAAAACTGTTTTTT
CDR3aa: CASSGRDRVLTNEKLFF

abundance: .
d_gene: TRBD2
j_gene: TRBJ2-2
v_gene: TRBV7-3
CDR3nt: TGTGCCAGCAGCTTAAAGCCTAGCGGGGGAGCCGGGGAGCTGTTTTTT
CDR3aa: CASSLKPSGGAGELFF

abundance: .
d_gene: .
j_gene: TRBJ1-4
v_gene: TRBV5-8
CDR3nt: TGTGCCAGCAGCTCTGACCAGGATGAAAAACTGTTTTTT
CDR3aa: CASSSDQDEKLFF

abundance: .
d_gene: .
j_gene: TRBJ1-1
v_gene: TRBV5-8
CDR3nt: TGTGCCAGCACCTACTGGGGGATGAACACTGAAGCTTTCTTT
CDR3aa: CASTYWGMNTEAFF

abundance: .
d_gene: .
j_gene: TRBJ1-5
v_gene: TRBV28
CDR3nt: TGTGCCAGCAGTAGAAGAAATGGCAATCAGCCCCAGCATTTT
CDR3aa: CASSRRNGNQPQHF